This TCR beta chain is from a study of blood T cell repertoires in COVID-19. At the level of the study: Samples came from the United States, Italy and Spain, spanning acute and convalescent COVID-19. From T cells, B-cell-depleted T cells, or PBMCs came the material, which was cDNA or gDNA.

Trimming cost V 3 bases and J 0 bases, with 12 bases left between them. There are 15 residues in the CDR3. Germline V CDR1 and CDR2: DFQATT, SNEGSKA (reference sequence). In the original workflow: Using reference gene primer amplification, nucleated cell counts were estimated. Only in-frame clones appear in the TCRdb table, and some are missing; sequencing was by immunoSEQ multiplex PCR. V and J calls and clone size come straight from that table; D and trimming were deduced from the DNA. The sample has 90,000 to 120,000 clones, about 87% seen once. This clonotype was obtained from a man in his fifties or sixties with active or convalescent COVID-19. The sequencing sample was made of peripheral blood. The rearrangement uses TRBV20-1 and TRBJ1-5; no clear D gene. CDR3 nucleotides: TGCAGTGCTAGTACAACAGATTATAGCAATCAGCCCCAGCATTTT. This gives the protein CSASTTDYSNQPQHF.